These T cell receptor beta chains were read from a single sample in a study of technical replicates of blood from a few donors. Libraries were prepared by immunoSEQ multiplex PCR; TCRdb keeps only in-frame clonotypes and omits some of them. The data contain about 15,000 clones, 70% to 90% of them seen just once; the ten biggest clones take up around 12%. Sequencing was performed on PBMCs. The receptors derive from a human donor in good health. CDR3s include the opening cysteine and the closing phenylalanine or tryptophan. The order of the fields is J gene, clone size, V gene, CDR3 protein. Size values are once, few and many counts, or a class for expanded clones, and some rows have none.

j_call: TRBJ1-5
clone_size: few
v_call: TRBV27
cdr3_aa: CASSQDRGNQPQHF

j_call: TRBJ2-7
clone_size: -
v_call: TRBV11-2
cdr3_aa: CASSLDHPAGSSYEQYF

j_call: TRBJ1-1
clone_size: -
v_call: TRBV9
cdr3_aa: CASSVRQDMNTEAFF

j_call: TRBJ1-5
clone_size: -
v_call: TRBV5-4
cdr3_aa: CASSSGASNQPQHF

j_call: TRBJ1-1
clone_size: -
v_call: TRBV2
cdr3_aa: CASSETPPGAEAFF

j_call: TRBJ1-2
clone_size: few
v_call: TRBV19
cdr3_aa: CASSIGGGSYGYTF

j_call: TRBJ1-5
clone_size: -
v_call: TRBV6-1
cdr3_aa: CASWGWDRDKGPQHF

j_call: TRBJ2-7
clone_size: -
v_call: TRBV6-5
cdr3_aa: CASNNPGDEQYF

j_call: TRBJ2-3
clone_size: -
v_call: TRBV18
cdr3_aa: CASSPPTPSGRPDTQYF

j_call: TRBJ2-7
clone_size: once
v_call: TRBV5-1
cdr3_aa: CASSLGLGSSYEQYF

j_call: TRBJ2-5
clone_size: -
v_call: TRBV2
cdr3_aa: CASARGDRGSETQYF

j_call: TRBJ2-3
clone_size: -
v_call: TRBV10-2
cdr3_aa: CASRGQISTDTQYF

j_call: TRBJ2-7
clone_size: -
v_call: TRBV18
cdr3_aa: CASATSGSSYEQYF

j_call: TRBJ2-7
clone_size: -
v_call: TRBV2
cdr3_aa: CASSYSTEIYEQYF

j_call: TRBJ2-2
clone_size: once
v_call: TRBV5-1
cdr3_aa: CASSPHTGTGELFF

j_call: TRBJ2-1
clone_size: few
v_call: TRBV19
cdr3_aa: CASSTRTSGRVDNEQFF

j_call: TRBJ2-1
clone_size: -
v_call: TRBV6-5
cdr3_aa: CASSTRINNEQFF

j_call: TRBJ2-7
clone_size: -
v_call: TRBV9
cdr3_aa: CASSESGLEDYEQYF

j_call: TRBJ2-3
clone_size: -
v_call: TRBV4-2
cdr3_aa: CASSQEIGLVGDTQYF

j_call: TRBJ2-1
clone_size: -
v_call: TRBV5-6
cdr3_aa: CASSLGGQGAYNEQFF

j_call: TRBJ1-4
clone_size: -
v_call: TRBV19
cdr3_aa: CASGGGRNEKLFF

j_call: TRBJ2-7
clone_size: -
v_call: TRBV6-6
cdr3_aa: CASSYEGESYEQYF

j_call: TRBJ2-1
clone_size: -
v_call: TRBV7-3
cdr3_aa: CASSPWAGGPGNEQFF

j_call: TRBJ1-5
clone_size: -
v_call: TRBV6-1
cdr3_aa: CASRERLTQPQHF

j_call: TRBJ2-7
clone_size: -
v_call: TRBV6-6
cdr3_aa: CASSYKGQGAYEQYF

j_call: TRBJ2-3
clone_size: -
v_call: TRBV5-6
cdr3_aa: CASTQWSTDTQYF

j_call: TRBJ1-2
clone_size: -
v_call: TRBV28
cdr3_aa: CASKSNSYGYTF

j_call: TRBJ2-1
clone_size: few
v_call: TRBV21-1
cdr3_aa: CASSGADEQFF

j_call: TRBJ2-3
clone_size: -
v_call: TRBV19
cdr3_aa: CASSIALAGGADTQYF

j_call: TRBJ2-7
clone_size: once
v_call: TRBV27
cdr3_aa: CASSLSGTAVYEQYF

j_call: TRBJ1-4
clone_size: -
v_call: TRBV6-6
cdr3_aa: CATGGRVLEKLFF